This TCR beta chain was retrieved from a study of blood T cell repertoires in COVID-19. Overall study context: From the United States, Italy and Spain came samples of acute and convalescent COVID-19.

The CDR3 covers 20 residues. The V segment lost 0 bases and the J segment 1 base; nucleotides outside the gene matches: 15. CDR1 and CDR2 from the germline V gene are SGHRS and YFSETQ. Participants were placed into cohorts based on the clinical history they reported. Profiled with immunoSEQ multiplex PCR; TCRdb holds only in-frame clones, not every one. This sample carries approximately 300,000 clones, 85% of them seen once, and the ten largest clones take approximately 1.9%. Sequencing input: PBMCs or T cells enriched from blood (not recorded which). This chain links TRBV5-1 with TRBJ2-3; 9 positions match TRBD2. The TCR sequence derives from a woman aged 25 to 39 who had been exposed to COVID-19. CDR3 in amino acids: CASSLVRFFYSGGGTDTQYF. CDR3 DNA: TGCGCCAGCAGCTTGGTTAGGTTCTTTTATAGCGGGGGAGGCACAGATACGCAGTATTTT.